These 30 T cell receptor beta chains were sequenced from one sample in a study of T cells in Graves' hyperthyroidism and ophthalmopathy. TCR beta CDR3 sequences were amplified from RNA transcripts. A set of HTBI primers served as the primers for a first-round RT-PCR of the TCR CDR3. TCRdb passed the multiplex PCR reads through MiXCR, listing each CDR3 protein once. Of approximately 560,000 distinct CDR3 sequences in the sample, 15% to 18% were seen once. Sequenced input: blood. Every receptor here comes from a woman in her twenties or thirties with Graves' hyperthyroidism.

In its sample, this clonotype was seen a few times. The chain couples TRBV6-1 to TRBJ2-7, with TRBD2 matching 8 bases. The CDR3 contains 13 residues. The V gene end was trimmed by 8 bases and the J gene end by 3 bases; junction bases not matched to a gene: 6. Germline loops: CDR1 MNHNS, CDR2 SASEGT. The CDR3 sequence: CASGREGFYEQYF. For the CDR3, the DNA is TGTGCCAGCGGCCGGGAGGGTTTCTACGAGCAGTACTTC.

This clonotype was detected ten times or more. J is TRBJ1-1 and V is TRBV12-3 or TRBV12-4; no firm D call. V lost 1 base and J lost 4, with 7 bases in between. The CDR3 consists of 13 residues. CDR3 DNA sequence: TGTGCCAGCAGTTTAGGCTTCAGCACTGAAGCTTTCTTT. It translates to CASSLGFSTEAFF.

This clonotype was found many times. This chain joins TRBV7-9 and TRBJ2-5, with D unresolved. CDR3 size: 9 residues. V gave up 5 bases and J gave up 12 bases, with 7 bases separating them. CDR1 is SEHNR and CDR2 is FQNEAQ in the germline V gene (reference sequence). The CDR3: CASSPYEYF. The CDR3 DNA is TGTGCCAGCAGCCCTTATGAGTACTTC.

This clonotype was counted ten times or more. The rearrangement links TRBV5-1 to TRBJ2-1; D gene uncertain. Germline assignment: CDR1 SGHRS and CDR2 YFSETQ. The CDR3 contains 14 residues. Trimming took 0 bases from V and 3 from J, leaving 7 bases between them. The CDR3 reads CASSLAQNYNEQFF. The CDR3 coding sequence is TGCGCCAGCAGCTTGGCACAGAACTACAATGAGCAGTTCTTC.

This clonotype has a count of ten or more. The V gene is TRBV30, the J gene TRBJ2-5; D uncertain. Trimming took 0 bases from V and 4 from J, leaving 3 bases between them. CDR1 and CDR2 from the germline V gene are GTSNPN and SVGIG (reference sequence). This CDR3 contains 11 residues. The CDR3 DNA follows: TGTGCCTGGAGTGTACCAGAGACCCAGTACTTC. This encodes CAWSVPETQYF. Full variable domain (outside the CDR3, taken from reference TRBV30 and TRBJ2-5): SQTIHQWPATLVQPVGSPLSLECTVEGTSNPNLYWYRQAAGRGLQLLFYSVGIGQISSEVPQNLSASRPQDRQFILSSKKLLLSDSGFYLCAWSVPETQYFGPGTRLLVL.

This clonotype was found many times. V and J are TRBV7-2 and TRBJ2-1, with D possibly being TRBD2 (5 bases). This CDR3 region has 15 residues. Trimming removed 2 bases from V and 6 bases from J, with 14 bases in between. Germline CDR1 is SGHTA and CDR2 is FQGNSA. The CDR3 DNA reads as TGTGCCAGCAGCTTAAGCGTAGGGAGAATCAATGAGCAGTTCTTC. Amino acid sequence: CASSLSVGRINEQFF.

Many counts were recorded for this clonotype. The J gene is TRBJ1-1, the V gene TRBV18, with D unclear. The CDR3 loop spans 13 amino acids. CDR1 KGHSH and CDR2 LQKENI come from the germline V gene. V was pared by 3 bases and J by 2 bases, with 7 bases between. The CDR3 bases are TGTGCCAGCTCACCGACAAGAAACACTGAAGCTTTCTTT. This encodes CASSPTRNTEAFF.

This clonotype was picked up a small number of times. The gene calls are TRBV7-9 and TRBJ2-2; 7 bases fit TRBD1. Looked up from germline, CDR1 is SEHNR and CDR2 is FQNEAQ (reference sequence). The CDR3 is made up of 16 amino acids. V trimming: 5 bases; J trimming: 3 bases; junction bases outside the gene matches: 9. CDR3 loop: CASSPASGTDTGELFF. CDR3 sequence (DNA): TGTGCCAGCAGCCCCGCCTCCGGGACAGACACCGGGGAGCTGTTTTTT.

This clonotype was picked up many times. The V call is TRBV12-3 or TRBV12-4, the J call TRBJ2-1, with TRBD1 identical over 10 bases. CDR3 length: 15 residues. The ends lost 2 bases at V and 8 bases at J; junction bases unmatched: 6. The CDR3 DNA sequence: TGTGCCAGCAGTTTATCGGGACAGGGGCTCCATGAGCAGTTCTTC. Amino acid sequence: CASSLSGQGLHEQFF.

This rearrangement joins TRBV28 to TRBJ2-5; 12 bases agree with TRBD2. The CDR3 is 17 amino acids. Germline V gene sequence: CDR1 MDHEN, CDR2 SYDVKM. Trimming cost V 6 bases and J 4 bases; bases outside gene matches: 12. CDR3 sequence (DNA): TGTGCCAGCAGCCCAGGACTAGCGGGGACCTTCGGAGAGACCCAGTACTTC. Protein: CASSPGLAGTFGETQYF. Filled out from reference TRBV28 and TRBJ2-5, the complete variable domain reads DVKVTQSSRYLVKRTGEKVFLECVQDMDHENMFWYRQDPGLGLRLIYFSYDVKMKEKGDIPEGYSVSREKKERFSLILESASTNQTSMYLCASSPGLAGTFGETQYFGPGTRLLVL.

The sample holds a few counts of this clonotype. The chain joins TRBV25-1 to TRBJ2-5; TRBD2 matches 12 bases. Germline V lookup: CDR1 MGHDK, CDR2 SYGVNS. Germline trimming cut 7 bases from V and 5 bases from J; bases unmatched to any gene: 5. The CDR3 is made up of 14 amino acids. CDR3 coding DNA: TGTGCCAGCAAACTAGCGGGAGGACCCGAGACCCAGTACTTC. Protein product: CASKLAGGPETQYF.

The chain combines TRBV6-2 or TRBV6-3 with TRBJ2-1, with no clear D. The CDR3 is 14 residues long. V was cut by 4 bases and J by 3 bases, with 10 bases left in between. Germline V gene data show CDR1 as MNHEY and CDR2 as SVGEGT. The CDR3 nucleotides are TGTGCCAGCAGTTCTTCTACAAGCTACAATGAGCAGTTCTTC. Translation: CASSSSTSYNEQFF.

This clonotype was recorded a few times. This chain connects TRBV7-2 to TRBJ1-4; 8 nucleotides agree with TRBD1. The CDR3 has 14 residues. The germline V gene encodes CDR1 SGHTA and CDR2 FQGNSA. The J segment lost 5 bases and the V segment lost 5 bases, leaving 4 bases of the junction unmatched. This CDR3 reads CASSPTGANEKLFF. The CDR3 DNA reads TGTGCCAGCAGCCCGACAGGGGCAAATGAAAAACTGTTTTTT.

This chain connects TRBV30 to TRBJ2-7; TRBD1 matches at 9 bases. Looked up from germline, CDR1 is GTSNPN and CDR2 is SVGIG (reference sequence). This CDR3 has 13 residues. Unmatched junction bases numbered 6, after V lost 4 bases and J lost 5 bases. The CDR3 protein is CAWNSGQGHEQYF. The CDR3 nucleotides read TGTGCCTGGAACTCGGGACAGGGCCACGAGCAGTACTTC.

The genes are TRBV25-1 and TRBJ2-7; TRBD1 matches 11 bases. V was pared by 3 bases and J by 4 bases, with 11 bases of the junction left unmatched. This CDR3 contains 17 residues. Per the germline V gene, CDR1 is MGHDK and CDR2 is SYGVNS. CDR3 nucleotide sequence: TGTGCCAGCAGTGACAAACCCGGGACAGGGGGGTTTTACGAGCAGTACTTC. Amino acid sequence: CASSDKPGTGGFYEQYF.

In this sample, this clonotype turned up many times. The CDR3 nucleotides are TGTGCCAGCAGTTACCCGACCTACACAGGGGGAGAGACCCAGTACTTC. As protein: CASSYPTYTGGETQYF. This sequence joins TRBV6-2 or TRBV6-3 and TRBJ2-5; TRBD1 aligns across 8 bases. The CDR3 sequence is 16 residues long. With V trimmed by 2 bases and J by 4 bases, 9 bases remained unmatched. The V gene's germline CDR1 is MNHEY and CDR2 SVGEGT.

This clonotype has ten or more counts. As DNA, the CDR3 is TGCGCCAGCAGCCAAGATGGGACAGGTGACACCGGGGAGCTGTTTTTT. It encodes CASSQDGTGDTGELFF. The V call is TRBV4-1, the J call TRBJ2-2; 8 positions match TRBD1. Germline V gene sequence: CDR1 MGHRA, CDR2 YSYEKL. The CDR3 extends over 16 amino acids. Germline trimming cut 0 bases from V and 3 bases from J; bases unmatched to any gene: 3.

This chain connects TRBV18 to TRBJ1-1; D is perhaps TRBD1 (5 bases). The CDR3 consists of 16 residues. CDR1 and CDR2 (germline): KGHSH, LQKENI. Trimming cost V 4 bases and J 3 bases, with 18 bases left between them. This CDR3 is CASSLNTGTAYTEAFF. The CDR3 region has the DNA TGTGCCAGCTCACTGAATACCGGGACGGCCTACACTGAAGCTTTCTTT. The full variable domain, with the rest looked up from reference TRBV18 and TRBJ1-1, is NAGVMQNPRHLVRRRGQEARLRCSPMKGHSHVYWYRQLPEEGLKFMVYLQKENIIDESGMPKERFSAEFPKEGPSILRIQQVVRGDSAAYFCASSLNTGTAYTEAFFGQGTRLTVV.

The table lists this clonotype with many counts. This chain connects TRBV11-2 to TRBJ2-7; D may be TRBD2 (6 bases). There are 20 residues in the CDR3. CDR1 and CDR2 (germline): SGHAT, FQNNGV. The V gene lost 1 base and the J gene lost 0 bases, with 25 bases spanning the gap. The CDR3 DNA reads as TGTGCCAGCAGCTTAGTATCAGGGTCGCTCGCCGGGAGTTTCTCCTACGAGCAGTACTTC. Translating gives CASSLVSGSLAGSFSYEQYF.

There are a few counts of this clonotype. This chain joins TRBV27 and TRBJ1-2; D unresolved. CDR3 length equals 14 residues. V dropped 0 bases and J dropped 3 bases, with 8 bases sitting between them. CDR1 and CDR2 (germline): MNHEY, SMNVEV (reference sequence). The CDR3 is CASSLSAGDYGYTF. The CDR3 region has the DNA TGTGCCAGCAGTTTATCGGCAGGTGACTATGGCTACACCTTC.

The V call is TRBV14, the J call TRBJ1-1, with a tentative D call TRBD1 (6 bases). The CDR3 is made up of 15 amino acids. Trimming removed 5 bases from V and 5 bases from J, with 18 bases in between. Germline V CDR1 and CDR2: SGHDN, FVKESK. CDR3 coding DNA: TGTGCCAGCAGCGACGTGGGGGGGCGAGGAACTGAAGCTTTCTTT. The encoded protein is CASSDVGGRGTEAFF.

Many counts were recorded for this clonotype. The chain employs TRBV9 and TRBJ2-1, with D possibly matching TRBD2 (5 bases). The CDR3 spans 15 residues. Germline CDR1 reads SGDLS; CDR2 reads YYNGEE. Between the trimmed V and J ends, which lost 3 bases and 6 bases, there was a span of 16 bases. The CDR3 protein is CASSGDYLMGNEQFF. The CDR3 DNA follows: TGTGCCAGCAGCGGAGACTATTTAATGGGCAATGAGCAGTTCTTC.

In its sample, this clonotype was seen many times. The V call is TRBV7-9, the J call TRBJ2-5, with D tentatively TRBD1 (6 bases). The V and J ends lost 5 bases and 1 base respectively, with 14 bases between them. Germline V gene data show CDR1 as SEHNR and CDR2 as FQNEAQ (reference sequence). The CDR3 loop spans 15 amino acids. This CDR3 is CASSPSGQFQETQYF. The CDR3 coding sequence is TGTGCCAGCAGCCCCTCCGGACAGTTCCAAGAGACCCAGTACTTC. The full variable domain, with the rest looked up from reference TRBV7-9 and TRBJ2-5, is DTGVSQNPRHKITKRGQNVTFRCDPISEHNRLYWYRQTLGQGPEFLTYFQNEAQLEKSRLLSDRFSAERPKGSFSTLEIQRTEQGDSAMYLCASSPSGQFQETQYFGPGTRLLVL.

Many counts were recorded for this clonotype. V gene TRBV7-2 combines with J gene TRBJ2-1, with 9 bases aligning to TRBD2. This CDR3 is 14 amino acids long. V was pared by 5 bases and J by 12 bases, with 11 bases of the junction left unmatched. In germline, CDR1 is SGHTA, CDR2 FQGNSA. This CDR3 is CASSPGLARQVQFF. DNA for the CDR3: TGTGCCAGCAGCCCGGGACTAGCACGTCAGGTGCAGTTCTTC.

This clonotype was seen a handful of times. The rearrangement links TRBV24-1 to TRBJ1-2; unclear D gene. Germline CDR1 and CDR2: KGHDR and SFDVKD. Trimming stripped 10 bases from V and 0 bases from J, with 5 bases between. This CDR3 spans 11 amino acids. CDR3 sequence reads: CATGTNYGYTF. DNA of the CDR3: TGTGCCACAGGCACTAACTATGGCTACACCTTC.

This clonotype appeared once. This chain uses TRBV25-1 with TRBJ2-5, with 7 bases lining up with TRBD2. CDR3 size: 13 residues. Trimming cost V 3 bases and J 4 bases; bases outside gene matches: 2. Germline lookup yields CDR1 MGHDK and CDR2 SYGVNS. The CDR3 bases are TGTGCCAGCAGTGAGGCGGGGGTAGAGACCCAGTACTTC. Translation: CASSEAGVETQYF.

The CDR3 spells CASSRDLQTQYF. CDR3 sequence (DNA): TGTGCCAGCAGCCGGGACTTACAGACCCAGTACTTC. The chain joins TRBV7-3 to TRBJ2-5, with a possible D match to TRBD2 (6 bases). V was shortened by 5 bases and J by 6 bases, with 10 bases between the two germline ends. The CDR3 length is 12 residues. CDR1 is SGHTA and CDR2 is FQGTGA in the germline V gene.

This clonotype was seen a few times. The chain employs TRBV5-1 and TRBJ2-3; D is possibly TRBD1 (6 bases). Germline CDR1 reads SGHRS; CDR2 reads YFSETQ. V was trimmed by 4 bases and J by 5 bases, leaving 14 bases between them. This CDR3 has 14 residues. The DNA for the CDR3 is TGCGCCAGCAGCCCCGGGTGGGGGCGAGATACGCAGTATTTT. This gives the protein CASSPGWGRDTQYF.

In its sample, this clonotype was seen a few times. The CDR3 bases are TGTGCCAGCAGCCAAGACTCGACTAGCGGGAAGTATACGCAGTATTTT. Protein product: CASSQDSTSGKYTQYF. V is TRBV4-2 and J is TRBJ2-3; 11 nucleotides align to TRBD2. The CDR3 totals 16 residues. V lost 0 bases to trimming and J lost 7 bases; unmatched junction nucleotides: 6. Germline CDR1 and CDR2: LGHNA and YNFKEQ.

This clonotype was seen repeatedly, ten times or more. The rearrangement uses TRBV6-1 and TRBJ1-5; 7 bases align to TRBD1. Germline V lookup: CDR1 MNHNS, CDR2 SASEGT. J was trimmed by 6 bases and V by 2 bases; bases with no gene match: 10. The CDR3 runs to 16 residues. CDR3 amino acids: CASSERVGQGGQPQHF. CDR3 bases: TGTGCCAGCAGTGAACGGGTTGGTCAGGGGGGTCAGCCCCAGCATTTT.